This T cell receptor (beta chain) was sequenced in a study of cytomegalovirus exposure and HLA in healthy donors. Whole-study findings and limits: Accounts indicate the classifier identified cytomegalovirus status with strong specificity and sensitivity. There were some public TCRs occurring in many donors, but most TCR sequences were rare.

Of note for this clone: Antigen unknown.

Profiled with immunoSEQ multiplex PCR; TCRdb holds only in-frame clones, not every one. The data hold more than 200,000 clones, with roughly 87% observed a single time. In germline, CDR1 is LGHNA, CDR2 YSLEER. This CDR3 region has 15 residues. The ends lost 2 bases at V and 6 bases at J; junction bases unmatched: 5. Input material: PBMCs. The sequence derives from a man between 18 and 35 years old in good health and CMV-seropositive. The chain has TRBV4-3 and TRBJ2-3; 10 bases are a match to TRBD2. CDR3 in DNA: TGCGCCAGCAGCCAAACTAGCGGGAACGCGGATACGCAGTATTTT. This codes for CASSQTSGNADTQYF.